Presented here are 16 T cell receptor beta chains from one specimen sequenced in a study of blood T cell repertoires in COVID-19. Clones were read by immunoSEQ multiplex PCR, and TCRdb kept only the in-frame ones, dropping some. The profile shows fewer than 700,000 clones, about 88% of them singletons. Specimen: peripheral blood. The origin of the receptors is a woman aged 45-65 years with COVID-19, enrolled during active disease.

This clone was found once. V and J are TRBV5-4 and TRBJ1-2; D unresolved. CDR3 length: 15 residues. In germline, CDR1 is SGHNT, CDR2 YYREEE (reference sequence). Trimming stripped 4 bases from V and 4 bases from J, with 17 bases between. CDR3 sequence reads: CASSPPSPVAYGYTF. The CDR3 DNA follows: TGTGCCAGCAGCCCCCCCTCCCCCGTGGCCTATGGCTACACCTTC.

This chain connects TRBV5-1 to TRBJ2-3, with TRBD2 matching 9 bases. The germline gives CDR1 SGHRS, CDR2 YFSETQ. V dropped 6 bases and J dropped 0; count of bases not matched to a gene: 5. The CDR3 contains 15 residues. The CDR3 bases are TGCGCCAGCAATAGCGGGGGCCTTAGCACAGATACGCAGTATTTT. Residues: CASNSGGLSTDTQYF.

CDR3 coding DNA: TGTGCCAGCTCATCCCGTGAGGAGGAGCAGTACTTC. Translation: CASSSREEEQYF. The V and J genes are TRBV18 and TRBJ2-7; D gene ambiguous. The CDR3 has 12 amino acids. V shed 5 bases and J shed 7 bases, with 12 bases lying between them. Germline V gene data show CDR1 as KGHSH and CDR2 as LQKENI.

This clone occurred once. This rearrangement joins TRBV12-5 to TRBJ1-1; D may be TRBD1 (5 bases). V was clipped by 0 bases and J by 0 bases, with 17 bases between them. The V gene's germline CDR1 is LGHNT and CDR2 FRNRAP. The CDR3 totals 18 residues. The CDR3 coding sequence is TGTGCTAGTGGTTTGGTACTAGCCGGGGACGGCGTGAACACTGAAGCTTTCTTT. Translated: CASGLVLAGDGVNTEAFF.

This clone was seen once. The chain couples TRBV24-1 to TRBJ2-5; TRBD2 matches at 8 bases. Germline V gene sequence: CDR1 KGHDR, CDR2 SFDVKD. The CDR3 extends over 15 amino acids. The trim removed 7 bases at V and 3 bases at J, leaving 9 bases unmatched. The CDR3 nucleotides read TGTGCCACCAGCCTCGGGGGGGTGGCTAAAGAGACCCAGTACTTC. Protein sequence: CATSLGGVAKETQYF.

This chain links TRBV29-1 with TRBJ2-1; possibly TRBD2 for D (5 bases). Looked up from germline, CDR1 is SQVTM and CDR2 is ANQGSEA. Trimming pared 8 bases from V and 0 bases from J, leaving 14 bases between. The CDR3 has 14 residues. CDR3 nucleotide sequence: TGCAGCACTGACTCGGGGAGCTCCTACAATGAGCAGTTCTTC. It specifies CSTDSGSSYNEQFF.

V gene TRBV5-1 combines with J gene TRBJ2-7, with TRBD2 matching over 7 bases. The CDR3 contains 16 residues. The junction had 11 bases not matched to a gene; V was cut back by 1 base and J by 4 bases. From germline, CDR1 is SGHRS and CDR2 YFSETQ. CDR3 nucleotides: TGCGCCAGCAGCTTGCGCTCGGGGGGAATGTCGTACGAGCAGTACTTC. Protein: CASSLRSGGMSYEQYF. The full variable domain, completed using reference TRBV5-1 and TRBJ2-7, is KAGVTQTPRYLIKTRGQQVTLSCSPISGHRSVSWYQQTPGQGLQFLFEYFSETQRNKGNFPGRFSGRQFSNSRSEMNVSTLELGDSALYLCASSLRSGGMSYEQYFGPGTRLTVT.

The chain has TRBV5-8 and TRBJ1-6; D is perhaps TRBD1 (6 bases). CDR3 length: 17 amino acids. With 0 bases removed from V and 8 bases from J, the gap between germline ends came to 18 bases. The germline V gene encodes CDR1 SGHTS and CDR2 YDEGEE. The CDR3: CASSLVVGAVAYSPLHF. The DNA for the CDR3 is TGTGCCAGCAGCTTGGTGGTGGGGGCCGTCGCCTATTCACCCCTCCACTTT.

This clone was counted once. The chain is built from TRBV28 and TRBJ1-1; D unclear. CDR3 length: 13 amino acids. V lost 9 bases and J lost 3, with 14 bases in between. Germline CDR1 reads MDHEN; CDR2 reads SYDVKM. CDR3: CASGEGSYTEAFF. CDR3 DNA: TGTGCCAGTGGGGAGGGCAGCTACACTGAAGCTTTCTTT. The variable domain in full, completed from reference TRBV28 and TRBJ1-1, reads DVKVTQSSRYLVKRTGEKVFLECVQDMDHENMFWYRQDPGLGLRLIYFSYDVKMKEKGDIPEGYSVSREKKERFSLILESASTNQTSMYLCASGEGSYTEAFFGQGTRLTVV.

The chain joins TRBV3-1 (or the pseudogene TRBV3-2) to TRBJ2-1, with 7 bases fitting TRBD1. The trim removed 6 bases at V and 11 bases at J, leaving 7 bases unmatched. Germline values: CDR1 LGHDT, CDR2 YNNKEL (reference sequence). The CDR3 contains 12 residues. CDR3 nucleotide sequence: TGTGCCAGCAGTTCTGGGGACAGAAAGCAGTTCTTC. Encoded protein: CASSSGDRKQFF.

This chain connects TRBV9 to TRBJ1-3, with 8 bases fitting TRBD1. The length of the CDR3 is 14 residues. Germline V gene data show CDR1 as SGDLS and CDR2 as YYNGEE. After removal of 3 bases from V and 8 bases from J, the junction contained 7 bases not matched to a gene. CDR3 nucleotides: TGTGCCAGCAGCGGACGGACAGGGACAGACACCATATATTTT. It yields the protein CASSGRTGTDTIYF.

The rearrangement joins TRBV6-6 to TRBJ1-1; TRBD1 aligns across 7 bases. The germline gives CDR1 MNHNY, CDR2 SVGAGI (reference sequence). This CDR3 spans 16 amino acids. V shed 6 bases, J shed 2 bases, and the junction held 12 bases outside the gene matches. As DNA, the CDR3 is TGTGCCAGCAGCCCCTCGGTAACAGGGGCCAACACTGAAGCTTTCTTT. Translation gives CASSPSVTGANTEAFF.

V usage is TRBV7-2 and J usage is TRBJ2-7, with TRBD1 matching 10 bases. From germline, CDR1 is SGHTA and CDR2 FQGNSA. The CDR3 consists of 15 residues. With V trimmed by 5 bases and J by 4 bases, 8 bases remained unmatched. Here the CDR3 reads CASSISTGGAYEQYF. The CDR3 DNA sequence: TGTGCCAGCAGCATATCGACAGGGGGCGCGTACGAGCAGTACTTC.

The rearrangement joins TRBV6-2 or TRBV6-3 to TRBJ1-3; D uncertain. Germline CDR1 reads MNHEY; CDR2 reads SVGEGT. The CDR3 length is 14 residues. Deletions cut 6 bases from V and 5 bases from J, with 14 bases between. This chain's CDR3 is CASSPGDSRNTIYF. The CDR3 bases are TGTGCCAGCAGCCCCGGGGATTCGCGAAACACCATATATTTT.

The V and J genes are TRBV30 and TRBJ2-1; D is possibly TRBD1 (5 bases). The V and J ends lost 5 bases and 8 bases respectively, with 13 bases between them. Germline V CDR1 and CDR2: GTSNPN, SVGIG (reference sequence). This CDR3 has 12 amino acids. The CDR3 nucleotides are TGTGCCTGGTCCGCAGGGCGTGATGAGCAGTTCTTC. Translating gives CAWSAGRDEQFF.

Concerning this clone itself: Other DNA sequences in this sample translate to the same CDR3. The chain employs TRBV9 and TRBJ2-3; D unresolved. Germline V gene lookup returns CDR1 SGDLS and CDR2 YYNGEE. The CDR3 runs 13 residues. V gave up 1 base and J gave up 4 bases, with 7 bases separating them. CDR3 region: CASSVPGADTQYF. The DNA of the CDR3 is TGTGCCAGCAGCGTACCGGGTGCAGATACGCAGTATTTT.